The sequence of this T cell receptor (beta chain) was determined in a study of blood T cell repertoires in COVID-19. For the study at large: Sources were T cells, B-cell-depleted T cells, or PBMCs; the material itself was cDNA or gDNA.

Per the germline V gene, CDR1 is MGHRA and CDR2 is YSYEKL. Trimming took 0 bases from V and 5 from J, leaving 11 bases between them. The CDR3 has 15 amino acids. Per the authors' pipeline: Nucleated cell number was recorded as an estimate derived from reference gene primer amplification. Repertoires were generated with immunoSEQ multiplex PCR, while TCRdb's copy carries only in-frame clones and drops some. The D gene and trimming were derived from the DNA, and the V and J assignments and clone size from that table. The sample holds 200,000 to 300,000 clones, about 80% seen once. The clonotype was recovered from a woman at least 80 years old with acute or convalescent COVID-19. The sequenced material came from peripheral blood. The genes are TRBV4-1 and TRBJ1-3; a possible D gene is TRBD1 (5 bases). CDR3 bases: TGCGCCAGCAGCCAAGATGGGGGGATGAGAAACACCATATATTTT. Encoded protein: CASSQDGGMRNTIYF.